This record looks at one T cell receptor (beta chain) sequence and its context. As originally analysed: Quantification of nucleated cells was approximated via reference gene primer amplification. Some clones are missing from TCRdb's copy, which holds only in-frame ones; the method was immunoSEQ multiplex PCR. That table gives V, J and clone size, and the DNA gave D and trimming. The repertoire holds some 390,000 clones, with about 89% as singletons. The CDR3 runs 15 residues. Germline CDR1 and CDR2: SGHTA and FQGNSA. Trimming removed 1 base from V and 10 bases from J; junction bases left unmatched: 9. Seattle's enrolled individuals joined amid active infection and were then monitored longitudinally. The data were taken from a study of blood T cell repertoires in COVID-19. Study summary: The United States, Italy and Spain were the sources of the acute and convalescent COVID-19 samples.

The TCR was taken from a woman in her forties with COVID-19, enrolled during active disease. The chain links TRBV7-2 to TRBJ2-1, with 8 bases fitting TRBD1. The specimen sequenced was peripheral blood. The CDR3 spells CASSLVQGAHGEQFF. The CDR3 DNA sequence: TGTGCCAGCAGCTTAGTGCAGGGGGCACATGGAGAGCAGTTCTTC.